One sample yielded the 27 T cell receptor beta chains listed below, sequenced in a study of T cells after yellow fever vaccination. Each CDR3 protein gets one entry after TCRdb re-called the 5' RACE reads with MiXCR. This repertoire shows some 350,000 distinct CDR3 sequences, approximately 4% found once; its top ten account for more than 20%. The sequencing used PBMCs, collected 5 days after the yellow fever booster vaccination. The receptors derive from a young man who received the YFV17D yellow fever vaccine.

This clonotype was seen repeatedly, ten times or more. The gene calls are TRBV27 and TRBJ2-7, with 13 bases matching TRBD2. The CDR3 spans 14 residues. CDR1 is MNHEY and CDR2 is SMNVEV in the germline V gene (reference sequence). Trimming removed 6 bases from V and 4 bases from J; junction bases left unmatched: 3. The CDR3 sequence is CASRGLAGVYEQYF. The CDR3, as DNA: TGTGCCAGCAGAGGACTAGCGGGGGTTTACGAGCAGTACTTC.

This clonotype was found a few times. This rearrangement joins TRBV5-4 to TRBJ2-3, with D possibly matching TRBD2 (9 bases). With 6 bases removed from V and 2 bases from J, the gap between germline ends came to 16 bases. Per germline, CDR1 SGHNT and CDR2 YYREEE (reference sequence). This CDR3 contains 15 residues. CDR3 bases: TGTGCCAGCAACCTAGCGGGACAGGACACAGATACGCAGTATTTT. Translating gives CASNLAGQDTDTQYF.

This clonotype was detected a few times. The rearrangement joins TRBV20-1 to TRBJ2-5; tentatively, D is TRBD2 (7 bases). The CDR3 spans 16 residues. The germline CDR1 and CDR2 sequences are DFQATT and SNEGSKA (reference sequence). V lost 5 bases and J lost 5, with 24 bases in between. The CDR3 spells CSAGGAGATHLETQYF. The CDR3 DNA reads TGCAGTGCTGGAGGGGCGGGGGCGACCCATTTGGAGACCCAGTACTTC.

This clonotype showed up many times. The gene calls are TRBV5-1 and TRBJ2-1, with D maybe TRBD1 (6 bases). CDR1 SGHRS and CDR2 YFSETQ come from the germline V gene. Trimming cost V 3 bases and J 6 bases, with 19 bases left between them. This CDR3 has 16 residues. CDR3 in DNA: TGCGCCAGCAGCTCTGCGTGGGGGCTTGGGGCCAATGAGCAGTTCTTC. The encoded protein is CASSSAWGLGANEQFF.

This clonotype has a count of ten or more. The CDR3 spells CASSLISLGPGELFF. In nucleotides, the CDR3 is TGCGCCAGCAGCTTGATCAGTTTAGGACCCGGGGAGCTGTTTTTT. This chain links TRBV5-1 with TRBJ2-2; unclear D gene. The CDR3 is made up of 15 amino acids. Per the germline V gene, CDR1 is SGHRS and CDR2 is YFSETQ. Trimming shortened V by 1 base and J by 6 bases, and 13 bases separated the two germline ends. Complete variable domain (other parts from reference TRBV5-1 and TRBJ2-2): KAGVTQTPRYLIKTRGQQVTLSCSPISGHRSVSWYQQTPGQGLQFLFEYFSETQRNKGNFPGRFSGRQFSNSRSEMNVSTLELGDSALYLCASSLISLGPGELFFGEGSRLTVL.

This clonotype was seen ten or more times. The chain uses TRBV5-5 and TRBJ2-5, with TRBD2 matching 10 bases. The junction had 9 bases not matched to a gene; V was cut back by 5 bases and J by 2 bases. The CDR3 contains 16 residues. The V gene's germline CDR1 is SGHKS and CDR2 YYEKEE (reference sequence). The CDR3 DNA is TGTGCCAGCAGTTTAACTGGACTAGCGGTACAAGAGACCCAGTACTTC. Its translation is CASSLTGLAVQETQYF. The whole variable domain, remainder taken from reference TRBV5-5 and TRBJ2-5, is DAGVTQSPTHLIKTRGQQVTLRCSPISGHKSVSWYQQVLGQGPQFIFQYYEKEERGRGNFPDRFSARQFPNYSSELNVNALLLGDSALYLCASSLTGLAVQETQYFGPGTRLLVL.

This clonotype has ten or more counts. This chain connects TRBV7-9 to TRBJ2-2; 10 bases fit TRBD2. Germline CDR1 and CDR2: SEHNR and FQNEAQ (reference sequence). The CDR3 spans 16 residues. The J segment lost 0 bases and the V segment lost 2 bases, leaving 0 bases of the junction unmatched. CDR3 in DNA: TGTGCCAGCAGCTTAAGCGGGGGGGCGAACACCGGGGAGCTGTTTTTT. Translated: CASSLSGGANTGELFF.

This clonotype was found a few times. This chain links TRBV12-3 or TRBV12-4 with TRBJ1-1; 9 bases fit TRBD1. Trimming cost V 6 bases and J 4 bases; bases outside gene matches: 6. This CDR3 has 14 residues. Written as DNA, the CDR3 is TGTGCCAGCAGATGGACAGGGGCTGTCACTGAAGCTTTCTTT. Translated: CASRWTGAVTEAFF.

Ten or more counts support this clonotype. This chain uses TRBV7-9 with TRBJ2-5; weak D call: TRBD2 (5 bases). This CDR3 spans 14 amino acids. The ends were cut back, 1 base at V and 5 bases at J, with 11 bases in the middle. The V gene's germline CDR1 is SEHNR and CDR2 FQNEAQ (reference sequence). The CDR3 loop reads CASSLGTGMETQYF. Here the CDR3 DNA reads TGTGCCAGCAGCTTAGGTACGGGAATGGAGACCCAGTACTTC.

This clonotype was seen more than once but under ten times. The DNA for the CDR3 is TGTGCCAGCACCGATACAGTCAACACTGAAGCTTTCTTT. Translating gives CASTDTVNTEAFF. The chain employs TRBV6-2 or TRBV6-3 and TRBJ1-1; no definite D call. The CDR3 sequence is 13 residues long. Germline CDR1 and CDR2: MNHEY and SVGEGT. V gave up 7 bases and J gave up 2 bases, with 11 bases separating them.

This clonotype was observed a handful of times. The J gene is TRBJ1-1, the V gene TRBV7-9; D ambiguous. Between the trimmed V and J ends, which lost 5 bases and 8 bases, there was a span of 12 bases. CDR3 length: 12 amino acids. Germline lookup yields CDR1 SEHNR and CDR2 FQNEAQ (reference sequence). CDR3 in DNA: TGTGCCAGCAGCCCCCGACCGGGAGAAGCTTTCTTT. It is translated as CASSPRPGEAFF.

This clonotype was detected only a few times. The chain joins TRBV6-2 or TRBV6-3 to TRBJ2-7, with TRBD1 matching over 9 bases. V was pared by 6 bases and J by 5 bases, with 8 bases of the junction left unmatched. Looked up from germline, CDR1 is MNHEY and CDR2 is SVGEGT. This CDR3 contains 14 residues. CDR3 bases: TGTGCCAGCAGCTCCCGGGACAGGGACCACGAGCAGTACTTC. It translates to CASSSRDRDHEQYF.

The chain uses TRBV6-2 or TRBV6-3 and TRBJ2-2; the match to TRBD1 covers 7 bases. With V trimmed by 5 bases and J by 6 bases, 6 bases remained unmatched. There are 14 residues in the CDR3. The germline CDR1 and CDR2 sequences are MNHEY and SVGEGT. The chain's CDR3 is CASSNRGGAGELFF. DNA of the CDR3: TGTGCCAGCAGTAACAGGGGCGGCGCCGGGGAGCTGTTTTTT.

This chain links TRBV20-1 with TRBJ1-2; D is uncertain. Trimming pared 2 bases from V and 4 bases from J, leaving 8 bases between. This CDR3 comprises 12 residues. Germline loops: CDR1 DFQATT, CDR2 SNEGSKA (reference sequence). The CDR3 is CSARNGPYGYTF. In DNA, the CDR3 is TGCAGTGCTAGAAACGGTCCCTATGGCTACACCTTC.

This clonotype has more than one count but fewer than ten. The chain joins TRBV15 to TRBJ1-4; no clear D. CDR1 LNHNV and CDR2 YYDKDF come from the germline V gene (reference sequence). The CDR3 has 16 amino acids. V dropped 1 base and J dropped 4 bases, with 13 bases sitting between them. The CDR3 spells CATSRAPQANNEKLFF. Here the CDR3 DNA reads TGTGCCACCAGCAGAGCCCCGCAGGCAAATAATGAAAAACTGTTTTTT.

This clonotype showed up just a few times. The chain combines TRBV29-1 with TRBJ2-7; 9 bases match TRBD1. Germline V lookup: CDR1 SQVTM, CDR2 ANQGSEA. This CDR3 region has 13 residues. Trimming at V came to 6 bases and at J to 3 bases, leaving 6 bases not matched to a gene. This CDR3 reads CSVGTGSNYEQYF. The DNA of the CDR3 is TGCAGCGTAGGGACAGGGTCCAACTACGAGCAGTACTTC.

The rearrangement uses TRBV5-4 and TRBJ2-5; 8 bases are shared with TRBD2. The ends lost 7 bases at V and 4 bases at J; junction bases unmatched: 15. The germline CDR1 and CDR2 sequences are SGHNT and YYREEE (reference sequence). CDR3 length: 16 amino acids. The CDR3 DNA reads TGTGCCAGCTCCCCGGGGCCAGCGGGGGAGGCAGAGACCCAGTACTTC. Encoded protein: CASSPGPAGEAETQYF.

The V gene is TRBV18, the J gene TRBJ2-7; D not certain. Per germline, CDR1 KGHSH and CDR2 LQKENI. The CDR3 totals 14 residues. The V gene lost 5 bases and the J gene lost 1 base, with 12 bases spanning the gap. CDR3 protein: CASSTMTDSYEQYF. CDR3 bases: TGTGCCAGCTCAACTATGACGGATTCCTACGAGCAGTACTTC.

The chain has TRBV12-3 or TRBV12-4 and TRBJ1-2, with D uncertain. This CDR3 spans 13 amino acids. Trimming cost V 6 bases and J 8 bases, with 16 bases left between them. This chain's CDR3 is CASSPTELEGYTF. CDR3 coding DNA: TGTGCCAGCAGCCCGACTGAGCTCGAGGGCTACACCTTC.

This clonotype has only a few counts. V is TRBV5-4 and J is TRBJ2-5; D is perhaps TRBD1 (5 bases). The germline gives CDR1 SGHNT, CDR2 YYREEE (reference sequence). CDR3 length: 17 residues. V was trimmed by 3 bases and J by 1 base, leaving 19 bases between them. The CDR3 sequence: CASSWGQLAASQETQYF. The CDR3 nucleotides read TGTGCCAGCAGCTGGGGCCAGTTAGCAGCGTCCCAAGAGACCCAGTACTTC.

In this sample, this clonotype turned up many times. The J gene is TRBJ2-5, the V gene TRBV20-1; 11 bases map to TRBD2. The germline V gene has CDR1 DFQATT and CDR2 SNEGSKA (reference sequence). Germline trimming cut 5 bases from V and 0 bases from J; bases unmatched to any gene: 5. This CDR3 has 15 amino acids. The CDR3 DNA sequence: TGCAGTGCTTCGCCTAGCGGGGGGTACCAAGAGACCCAGTACTTC. Amino acid sequence: CSASPSGGYQETQYF.

This clonotype was seen ten or more times. The CDR3 DNA is TGTGCCAGCAGCTTATGGTATAGCACAGATACGCAGTATTTT. Its translation: CASSLWYSTDTQYF. The chain has TRBV7-9 and TRBJ2-3, with no clear D. This CDR3 is 14 amino acids long. The V end was cut by 2 bases, the J end by 0 bases, with 6 bases between. Germline CDR1 and CDR2: SEHNR and FQNEAQ (reference sequence).

J is TRBJ2-3 and V is TRBV29-1; tentatively, D is TRBD1 (6 bases). CDR3 length: 12 residues. The V end was cut by 5 bases, the J end by 2 bases, with 8 bases between. Per germline, CDR1 SQVTM and CDR2 ANQGSEA. CDR3 nucleotide sequence: TGCAGCGTTCAGGGGTACACAGATACGCAGTATTTT. Protein: CSVQGYTDTQYF.

The rearrangement links TRBV7-8 to TRBJ1-5; D is ambiguous. V was trimmed by 3 bases and J by 4 bases, leaving 16 bases between them. The germline CDR1 and CDR2 sequences are SGHVS and FQNEAQ. This CDR3 spans 16 amino acids. As DNA, the CDR3 is TGTGCCAGCAGCTTCGGGAGTGGGTCTCGGAATCAGCCCCAGCATTTT. Protein: CASSFGSGSRNQPQHF.

This clonotype appeared many times. The chain recombines TRBV3-1 with TRBJ2-5; D is unclear. The CDR3 spans 14 residues. Per germline, CDR1 LGHDT and CDR2 YNNKEL (reference sequence). V gave up 0 bases and J gave up 5 bases, with 10 bases separating them. The CDR3 region has the DNA TGTGCCAGCAGCCAAGATATCATGATCGAGACCCAGTACTTC. It codes for CASSQDIMIETQYF.

This clonotype was picked up many times. This rearrangement joins TRBV5-1 to TRBJ2-3; D is uncertain. The CDR3 contains 15 residues. Germline V gene lookup returns CDR1 SGHRS and CDR2 YFSETQ. V lost 0 bases and J lost 0, with 8 bases in between. The DNA for the CDR3 is TGCGCCAGCAGCTTGGCTAGTACTAGCACAGATACGCAGTATTTT. As protein: CASSLASTSTDTQYF.

The J gene is TRBJ2-5, the V gene TRBV29-1, with 9 bases aligning to TRBD1. Germline-derived CDR1 and CDR2 are SQVTM and ANQGSEA. V trimming: 7 bases; J trimming: 3 bases; junction bases outside the gene matches: 3. This CDR3 has 12 amino acids. The CDR3 reads CSGGDREETQYF. The CDR3 nucleotides are TGCAGCGGGGGGGACAGGGAAGAGACCCAGTACTTC. Using reference TRBV29-1 and TRBJ2-5 for the parts outside the CDR3, the full variable domain is SAVISQKPSRDICQRGTSLTIQCQVDSQVTMMFWYRQQPGQSLTLIATANQGSEATYESGFVIDKFPISRPNLTFSTLTVSNMSPEDSSIYLCSGGDREETQYFGPGTRLLVL.